This record looks at one T cell receptor beta chain sequence and its context. Antigen specificity is unknown. RNA fractions of 10%, 30% or 50% and roughly 17,000 to 1,100,000 sorted cells were the source of naive CD8 libraries. This record comes from a study of molecular identifiers for immune sequencing clone quantification. The study, taken as a whole, reports: Beyond 20 RNA copies, clones held over 97% of effector molecules, compared with under 1% in naive cells.

V lost 4 bases and J 5 bases, leaving 17 bases between the germline ends. Germline V gene sequence: CDR1 LGHDT, CDR2 YNNKEL (reference sequence). This CDR3 has 15 residues. The use of previously described methods and listed TCR primers produced the bulk TCR libraries. TCRdb used MiXCR to reprocess the PCR reads, holding one entry per CDR3 protein. The sample includes 300,000 to 400,000 distinct CDR3 sequences, 24% of them seen just once. Sequencing was done on a sample of naive CD8+ T cells from blood, with Jurkat cell RNA spiked in. Specified subset: FACS-sorted CD8+CD4-CCR7+CD45RA+ naive T cells. V gene TRBV3-1 combines with J gene TRBJ1-1; no firm D call. The clonotype originates from a human donor in good health. Some libraries in this study had Jurkat cell RNA spiked in. CDR3 nucleotide sequence: TGTGCCAGCAGCCCCGCCTCAGAATTGGGGACTGAAGCTTTCTTT. Translated: CASSPASELGTEAFF. Drawing the rest from reference TRBV3-1 and TRBJ1-1, the complete variable domain is DTAVSQTPKYLVTQMGNDKSIKCEQNLGHDTMYWYKQDSKKFLKIMFSYNNKELIINETVPNRFSPKSPDKAHLNLHINSLELGDSAVYFCASSPASELGTEAFFGQGTRLTVV.